Below, 27 T cell receptor beta chains from the same sample are listed, as sequenced in a study of post-analysis software for immune sequencing data. Study-wide results and caveats: About five TRBV segments (TRBV5-6, TRBV5-1 and TRBV20-1 among them) occurred more frequently in patients than in controls.

No antigen is known for these receptors. Presence of unique molecular identifiers characterized the TCR beta cDNA libraries. TCRdb processed the PCR reads anew with MiXCR; each CDR3 protein has one entry. Found here are hundreds of thousands of distinct CDR3 sequences, 53% of them singletons; the top ten hold about 4.8%. Sequences were obtained from blood. The receptors were sampled from a girl between 10 and 17 years old with multiple sclerosis.

V and J are TRBV7-9 and TRBJ1-5; 10 nucleotides agree with TRBD1. With V trimmed by 5 bases and J by 5 bases, 3 bases remained unmatched. CDR1 and CDR2 from the germline V gene are SEHNR and FQNEAQ (reference sequence). The CDR3 covers 14 residues. The CDR3 region has the DNA TGTGCCAGCAGCAAGGACAGGGGGGATCAGCCCCAGCATTTT. Translating gives CASSKDRGDQPQHF.

This clonotype was picked up a small number of times. The chain employs TRBV29-1 and TRBJ2-7; tentative D call: TRBD1 (5 bases). The CDR3 has 13 residues. Between the trimmed V and J ends, which lost 8 bases and 3 bases, there was a span of 17 bases. Germline-derived CDR1 and CDR2 are SQVTM and ANQGSEA. In DNA form, the CDR3 reads TGCAGCTCTGACGGGCAGGGAAACTACGAGCAGTACTTC. It is translated as CSSDGQGNYEQYF.

The J gene is TRBJ1-4, the V gene TRBV7-8; D is unresolved. The germline CDR1 and CDR2 sequences are SGHVS and FQNEAQ. The CDR3 loop spans 12 amino acids. The V end lost 4 bases, the J end lost 7 bases, and 7 bases lay between the germline ends. CDR3 protein: CASSSEVEKLFF. The CDR3 coding sequence is TGTGCCAGCAGCTCCGAGGTTGAAAAACTGTTTTTT. Looking up the rest from reference TRBV7-8 and TRBJ1-4 gives the full variable domain: GAGVSQSPRYKVAKRGQDVALRCDPISGHVSLFWYQQALGQGPEFLTYFQNEAQLDKSGLPSDRFFAERPEGSVSTLKIQRTQQEDSAVYLCASSSEVEKLFFGSGTQLSVL.

The rearrangement links TRBV28 to TRBJ2-5; D might be TRBD2 (6 bases). The end of the DNA aligns better with TRBJ2-7, so the J call may be wrong. Germline-derived CDR1 and CDR2 are MDHEN and SYDVKM. The CDR3 contains 13 residues. The DNA for the CDR3 is TGTGCCAGCACCCCGCCAGGGACTGACGAGCAGTACTTC. Amino acid sequence: CASTPPGTDEQYF.

The chain carries TRBV7-3 and TRBJ2-1; 9 bases match TRBD1. The germline CDR1 and CDR2 sequences are SGHTA and FQGTGA. V lost 2 bases, J lost 6 bases, and 5 bases stayed unmatched. This CDR3 region has 15 residues. The CDR3 DNA reads TGTGCCAGCAGCTTATTGGGACAGGGTATCAATGAGCAGTTCTTC. Amino acids: CASSLLGQGINEQFF.

The chain joins TRBV6-1 to TRBJ1-4; D is unclear. From germline, CDR1 is MNHNS and CDR2 SASEGT. V shed 6 bases and J shed 5 bases, with 16 bases lying between them. The CDR3 has 15 residues. The CDR3 nucleotides read TGTGCCAGCAGGGTTAGCGGGCCGAACAATGAAAAACTGTTTTTT. Translating gives CASRVSGPNNEKLFF.

The chain combines TRBV7-2 with TRBJ2-7; tentative D call: TRBD2 (6 bases). Germline V lookup: CDR1 SGHTA, CDR2 FQGNSA. V was cut by 1 base and J by 3 bases, with 13 bases left in between. This CDR3 has 15 residues. CDR3 nucleotide sequence: TGTGCCAGCAGCTTAGGTAGCGGAGGCGTCTACGAGCAGTACTTC. Its translation: CASSLGSGGVYEQYF.

The chain is built from TRBV20-1 and TRBJ2-7, with 9 bases identical to TRBD2. The CDR3 contains 16 residues. The trim removed 6 bases at V and 4 bases at J, leaving 16 bases unmatched. CDR1 is DFQATT, CDR2 SNEGSKA, per germline (reference sequence). The CDR3, as DNA: TGCAGTGCGAGACCCCCTAGCGGGATGAGGGGTTACGAGCAGTACTTC. Encoded protein: CSARPPSGMRGYEQYF.

This clonotype was observed a few times. V is TRBV7-9 and J is TRBJ1-4, with a possible D match to TRBD1 (5 bases). The germline gives CDR1 SEHNR, CDR2 FQNEAQ (reference sequence). The CDR3 spans 14 residues. With 5 bases removed from V and 8 bases from J, the gap between germline ends came to 15 bases. The CDR3 nucleotides are TGTGCCAGCAGCCCAGCGAGGGGAGGAGAAAAACTGTTTTTT. It encodes CASSPARGGEKLFF.

In its sample, this clonotype was seen a few times. The chain couples TRBV20-1 to TRBJ2-7, with D perhaps matching TRBD1 (6 bases). V gave up 3 bases and J gave up 4 bases, with 10 bases separating them. Germline CDR1 and CDR2: DFQATT and SNEGSKA (reference sequence). The CDR3 sequence is 12 residues long. This CDR3 reads CSARDRIYEQYF. Written as DNA, the CDR3 is TGCAGTGCTAGGGACAGAATTTACGAGCAGTACTTC.

V and J are TRBV7-6 and TRBJ1-2; tentatively, D is TRBD1 (5 bases). Germline CDR1 SGHVS, CDR2 FNYEAQ. Trimming pared 0 bases from V and 8 bases from J, leaving 10 bases between. CDR3 length: 13 amino acids. The CDR3 here is CASSLAMGTGYTF. The DNA of the CDR3 is TGTGCCAGCAGCTTAGCGATGGGGACGGGCTACACCTTC. The complete variable domain, with remaining parts taken from reference TRBV7-6 and TRBJ1-2, reads GAGVSQSPRYKVTKRGQDVALRCDPISGHVSLYWYRQALGQGPEFLTYFNYEAQQDKSGLPNDRFSAERPEGSISTLTIQRTEQRDSAMYRCASSLAMGTGYTFGSGTRLTVV.

Worth noting for this clonotype: The missing conserved phenylalanine or tryptophan at the end of this CDR3 makes a read error likely. This chain uses TRBV5-1 with TRBJ2-4; D unclear. This CDR3 is 15 amino acids long. The germline CDR1 and CDR2 sequences are SGHRS and YFSETQ. The V end lost 0 bases, the J end lost 13 bases, and 20 bases lay between the germline ends. This chain's CDR3 is CASSLEQYGLGGQYV. The CDR3 region has the DNA TGCGCCAGCAGCTTGGAGCAGTACGGCCTAGGTGGGCAGTACGTC.

The chain is built from TRBV7-2 and TRBJ2-3; D is uncertain. In germline, CDR1 is SGHTA, CDR2 FQGNSA. CDR3 length: 14 amino acids. V was shortened by 5 bases and J by 4 bases, with 13 bases between the two germline ends. The CDR3 DNA sequence: TGTGCCAGCAGCCGTACTTACCAGGCAGATACGCAGTATTTT. It codes for CASSRTYQADTQYF.

The rearrangement joins TRBV2 to TRBJ2-7; D is perhaps TRBD1 (5 bases). The CDR3 sequence is 12 residues long. The V gene lost 6 bases and the J gene lost 5 bases, with 11 bases spanning the gap. Germline V gives CDR1 SNHLY, CDR2 FYNNEI. The CDR3 loop reads CASRADSDEQYF. The CDR3 region has the DNA TGTGCCAGCAGGGCAGACAGCGACGAGCAGTACTTC.

In this sample, this clonotype turned up once. The CDR3 bases are TGTGCCAGCAGATTCACACTGAACCAAGAGACCCAGTACTTC. Its protein product is CASRFTLNQETQYF. This chain connects TRBV6-6 to TRBJ2-4; D is ambiguous. The J call may be faulty, since TRBJ2-5 better matches the DNA end. CDR1 and CDR2 from the germline V gene are MNHNY and SVGAGI (reference sequence). The CDR3 runs 14 residues.

The rearrangement joins TRBV5-1 to TRBJ2-7, with 8 bases aligning to TRBD2. The junction had 6 bases not matched to a gene; V was cut back by 4 bases and J by 0 bases. Germline-derived CDR1 and CDR2 are SGHRS and YFSETQ. The CDR3 length is 15 residues. For the CDR3, the DNA is TGCGCCAGCAGCGTTCTGAGCGGGAGCTCCTACGAGCAGTACTTC. Encoded protein: CASSVLSGSSYEQYF.

The CDR3 DNA reads TGTGCCAGCAGCTTCGGGGGACTAGCGATCTACAATGAGCAGTTCTTC. Its protein is CASSFGGLAIYNEQFF. The chain recombines TRBV7-9 with TRBJ2-1; 10 nucleotides align to TRBD2. This CDR3 is built from 16 residues. Germline V gene data show CDR1 as SEHNR and CDR2 as FQNEAQ (reference sequence). V dropped 3 bases and J dropped 3; count of bases not matched to a gene: 5.

This clonotype was recorded at least ten times. V and J are TRBV7-6 and TRBJ2-1, with no clear D. The germline CDR1 and CDR2 sequences are SGHVS and FNYEAQ. CDR3 size: 11 residues. V lost 7 bases, J lost 7 bases, and 8 bases lay in between. The CDR3 reads CASTVGNEQFF. As DNA, the CDR3 is TGTGCCAGCACCGTAGGGAATGAGCAGTTCTTC.

This clonotype has only a few counts. V and J are TRBV14 and TRBJ2-5; D uncertain. V was pared by 1 base and J by 7 bases, with 10 bases between. The CDR3 extends over 13 amino acids. The germline CDR1 and CDR2 sequences are SGHDN and FVKESK. Here the CDR3 DNA reads TGTGCCAGCAGCCAAGCGGTTTCCGGGACCCAGTACTTC. Translated: CASSQAVSGTQYF.

This clonotype was seen a few times. The chain is built from TRBV20-1 and TRBJ2-1; D remains unclear. V was cut by 6 bases and J by 8 bases, with 20 bases left in between. CDR3 length equals 14 residues. From germline, CDR1 is DFQATT and CDR2 SNEGSKA (reference sequence). CDR3 loop: CSATRPGREDEQFF. The CDR3 nucleotides are TGCAGTGCCACCCGGCCGGGTCGTGAGGATGAGCAGTTCTTC.

The chain carries TRBV5-1 and TRBJ1-2; 8 bases map to TRBD1. The CDR3 is 18 amino acids. Germline V lookup: CDR1 SGHRS, CDR2 YFSETQ. V gave up 3 bases and J gave up 4 bases; unmatched junction bases: 17. CDR3 sequence (DNA): TGCGCCAGCAGCTCCCTACCGCCGGACAGGGCACAACGCTATGGCTACACCTTC. Translated, it gives CASSSLPPDRAQRYGYTF. The variable domain in full, completed from reference TRBV5-1 and TRBJ1-2, reads KAGVTQTPRYLIKTRGQQVTLSCSPISGHRSVSWYQQTPGQGLQFLFEYFSETQRNKGNFPGRFSGRQFSNSRSEMNVSTLELGDSALYLCASSSLPPDRAQRYGYTFGSGTRLTVV.

This clonotype has more than one count but fewer than ten. V is TRBV15 and J is TRBJ2-3, with D possibly matching TRBD2 (6 bases). The CDR3 extends over 16 amino acids. V lost 5 bases to trimming and J lost 2 bases, with 17 bases between them. Germline V gene data show CDR1 as LNHNV and CDR2 as YYDKDF (reference sequence). The CDR3 loop is CATSRPDRGTTDTQYF. CDR3 DNA sequence: TGTGCCACCAGCCGGCCCGACCGGGGGACCACAGATACGCAGTATTTT.

The chain has TRBV20-1 and TRBJ1-4; D is unresolved. The V gene lost 0 bases and the J gene lost 0 bases, with 14 bases spanning the gap. Germline V gene sequence: CDR1 DFQATT, CDR2 SNEGSKA (reference sequence). The CDR3 spans 17 residues. The CDR3, as DNA: TGCAGTGCTAGAGATCGAAAAGCTGAAACAACTAATGAAAAACTGTTTTTT. Translating gives CSARDRKAETTNEKLFF.

There are a few counts of this clonotype. The chain has TRBV6-5 and TRBJ2-7; tentatively, D is TRBD1 or TRBD2 (5 bases each). The CDR3 totals 13 residues. With 10 bases removed from V and 5 bases from J, the gap between germline ends came to 18 bases. CDR1 is MNHEY and CDR2 is SVGAGI in the germline V gene. CDR3 in DNA: TGTGCCATACGGGACGGGCAGGGCAACGAGCAGTACTTC. Residues: CAIRDGQGNEQYF.

The CDR3 DNA reads as TGCAGTGCTAGATCCCCGGGGGGGGAATACAATGAGCAGTTCTTC. This sequence encodes CSARSPGGEYNEQFF. The chain uses TRBV20-1 and TRBJ2-1; 8 bases match TRBD2. The CDR3 is 15 amino acids. Germline assignment: CDR1 DFQATT and CDR2 SNEGSKA (reference sequence). V was clipped by 2 bases and J by 4 bases; unmatched bases: 7.

To note about this clonotype: An end of the junction differs from the germline gene, which may be a read error. The chain has TRBV20-1 and TRBJ1-5; weak D call: TRBD1 (6 bases). CDR1 and CDR2 (germline): DFQATT, SNEGSKA (reference sequence). The CDR3 sequence is 16 residues long. The CDR3 DNA follows: TGCAGTGCTAGTCGCGGGGGCCTCAGTAGCAATCAGCCCCGGCATTTT. Translation gives CSASRGGLSSNQPRHF.

This clonotype was seen only once. In DNA form, the CDR3 reads TGCGCCAGCAGCTCTGGACAGGTAGCCTACGAGCAGTACTTC. Protein sequence: CASSSGQVAYEQYF. The V and J genes are TRBV5-1 and TRBJ2-5, with 7 bases matching TRBD1. The J call may be in error: the DNA end matches TRBJ2-7 better. Germline V gives CDR1 SGHRS, CDR2 YFSETQ. This CDR3 has 14 amino acids.